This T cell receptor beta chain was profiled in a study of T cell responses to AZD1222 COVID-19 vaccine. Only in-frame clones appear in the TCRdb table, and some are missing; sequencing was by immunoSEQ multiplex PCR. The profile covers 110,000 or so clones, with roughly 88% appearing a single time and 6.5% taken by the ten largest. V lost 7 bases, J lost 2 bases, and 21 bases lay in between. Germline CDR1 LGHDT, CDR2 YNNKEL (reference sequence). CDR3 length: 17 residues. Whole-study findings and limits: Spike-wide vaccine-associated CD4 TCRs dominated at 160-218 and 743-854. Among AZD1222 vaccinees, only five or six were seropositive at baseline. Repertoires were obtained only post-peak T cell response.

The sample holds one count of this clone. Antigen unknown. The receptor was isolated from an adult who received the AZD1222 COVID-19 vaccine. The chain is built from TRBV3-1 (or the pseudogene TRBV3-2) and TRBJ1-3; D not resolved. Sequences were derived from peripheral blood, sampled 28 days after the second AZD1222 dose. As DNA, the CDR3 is TGTGCCAGCATCATCAAAATAAGGGAGTTCCCTGGAAACACCATATATTTT. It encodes CASIIKIREFPGNTIYF.